The 5 T cell receptor beta chains reported below all come from one sample, sequenced in a study of siplizumab effects on memory and regulatory T cells. Assay used: immunoSEQ multiplex PCR; TCRdb lists only in-frame clones, some missing. The repertoire holds about 40,000 clones, 80% to 90% seen once, with 0.2% to 0.3% in the top ten. The source material was naive CD4+ T cells sorted from blood. All receptors derive from a human donor in good health.

This clone was seen a few times. The gene calls are TRBV7-6 and TRBJ2-7; D may be TRBD2 (6 bases). CDR1 SGHVS and CDR2 FNYEAQ come from the germline V gene. There are 13 residues in the CDR3. V was clipped by 0 bases and J by 5 bases, with 8 bases between them. CDR3 loop: CASSLARGHEQYF. The CDR3 coding sequence is TGTGCCAGCAGCTTAGCGCGGGGCCACGAGCAGTACTTC.

This clone was counted a single time. V and J are TRBV7-2 and TRBJ2-7; D possibly uses TRBD1 or TRBD2 (5 bases each). Trimming shortened V by 3 bases and J by 6 bases, and 12 bases separated the two germline ends. The CDR3 has 13 residues. Germline CDR1 reads SGHTA; CDR2 reads FQGNSA. DNA of the CDR3: TGTGCCAGCAGCTTTGGGACGGCCGGCGAGCAGTACTTC. Encoded protein: CASSFGTAGEQYF.

Only a few counts were recorded for this clone. The rearrangement joins TRBV19 to TRBJ1-2; 9 nucleotides agree with TRBD1. This CDR3 region has 15 residues. Germline loops: CDR1 LNHDA, CDR2 SQIVND (reference sequence). The V and J ends lost 6 bases and 2 bases, in that order; junction bases with no gene match: 7. The CDR3 DNA reads TGTGCCAGTAGCCTAGGGGGACAGGGAAACTATGGCTACACCTTC. It yields the protein CASSLGGQGNYGYTF.

This clone was observed once. The V call is TRBV19, the J call TRBJ2-7; 7 bases match TRBD1. Per the germline V gene, CDR1 is LNHDA and CDR2 is SQIVND (reference sequence). CDR3 length equals 15 residues. Germline trimming cut 5 bases from V and 5 bases from J; bases unmatched to any gene: 12. Written as DNA, the CDR3 is TGTGCCAGTAGTCAGACAGGGACGCGTTCCGACGAGCAGTACTTC. Its translation is CASSQTGTRSDEQYF.

CDR3 loop: CASSRTSDNQETQYF. CDR3 bases: TGCGCCAGCAGCCGGACTAGCGATAACCAAGAGACCCAGTACTTC. This chain connects TRBV5-1 to TRBJ2-5, with TRBD2 identical over 9 bases. This CDR3 region has 15 residues. The V and J ends lost 4 bases and 0 bases, in that order; junction bases with no gene match: 4. Germline CDR1 reads SGHRS; CDR2 reads YFSETQ.